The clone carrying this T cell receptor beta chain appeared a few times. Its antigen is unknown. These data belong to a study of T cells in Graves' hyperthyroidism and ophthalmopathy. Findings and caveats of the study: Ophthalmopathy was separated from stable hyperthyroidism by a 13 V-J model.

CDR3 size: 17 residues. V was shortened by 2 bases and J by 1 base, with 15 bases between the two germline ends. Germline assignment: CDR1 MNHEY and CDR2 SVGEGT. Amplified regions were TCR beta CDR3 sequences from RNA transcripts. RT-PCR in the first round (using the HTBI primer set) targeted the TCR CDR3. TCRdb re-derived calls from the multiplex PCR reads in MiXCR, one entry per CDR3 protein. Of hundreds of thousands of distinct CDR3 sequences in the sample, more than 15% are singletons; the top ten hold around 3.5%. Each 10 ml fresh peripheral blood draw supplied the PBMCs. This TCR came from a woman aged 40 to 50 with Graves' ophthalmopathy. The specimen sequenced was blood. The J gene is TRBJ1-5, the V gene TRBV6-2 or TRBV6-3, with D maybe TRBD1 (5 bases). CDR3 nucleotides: TGTGCCAGCAGTTACGAGGCAGGGTGGGGCAGCAATCAGCCCCAGCATTTT. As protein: CASSYEAGWGSNQPQHF.